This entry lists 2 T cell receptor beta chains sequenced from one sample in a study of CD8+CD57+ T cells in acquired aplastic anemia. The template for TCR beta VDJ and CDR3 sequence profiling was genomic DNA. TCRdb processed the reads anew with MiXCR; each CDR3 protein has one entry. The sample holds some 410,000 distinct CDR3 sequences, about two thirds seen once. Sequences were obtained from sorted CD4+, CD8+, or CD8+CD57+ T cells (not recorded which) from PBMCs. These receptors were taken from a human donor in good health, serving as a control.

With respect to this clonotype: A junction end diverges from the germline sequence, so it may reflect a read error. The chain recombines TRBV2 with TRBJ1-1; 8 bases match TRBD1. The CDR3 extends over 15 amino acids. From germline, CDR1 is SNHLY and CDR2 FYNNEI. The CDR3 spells CASSTPGGLDTEDFF. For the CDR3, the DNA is TGTGCCAGCAGTACACCAGGGGGCTTAGACACTGAAGATTTCTTT.

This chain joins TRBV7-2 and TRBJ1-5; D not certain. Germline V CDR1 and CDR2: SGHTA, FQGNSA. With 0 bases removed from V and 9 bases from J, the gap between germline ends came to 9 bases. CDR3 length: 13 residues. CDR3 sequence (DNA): TGTGCCAGCAGCTTAGCACCCCGGCGGCCCCAGCATTTT. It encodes CASSLAPRRPQHF.